One sample yielded the 2 T cell receptor beta chains listed below, sequenced in a study of blood T cells in healthy people across ages. Using a J-beta primer mix together with a sample-barcoded 5' primer, a second PCR was run for about 7 to 12 cycles. TCRdb redid the calling of the 5' RACE reads with MiXCR, one entry per CDR3 protein. In the table there are approximately 1.5 million distinct CDR3 sequences, roughly 30% of which are singletons. Material for sequencing was blood. The receptors come from a woman between 25 and 40 years old in good health.

The chain joins TRBV5-1 to TRBJ1-2; D call uncertain. The V end was cut by 1 base, the J end by 6 bases, with 7 bases between. CDR1 and CDR2 (germline): SGHRS, YFSETQ. The CDR3 consists of 12 residues. CDR3 in DNA: TGCGCCAGCAGCTTGTCCGCGGATGGCTACACCTTC. Its translation is CASSLSADGYTF.

This clonotype was found many times. V is TRBV2 and J is TRBJ1-1; unclear D gene. CDR1 and CDR2 (germline): SNHLY, FYNNEI. The V end lost 6 bases, the J end lost 10 bases, and 15 bases lay between the germline ends. The CDR3 extends over 12 amino acids. CDR3 sequence reads: CASRVDGGRAFF. Here the CDR3 DNA reads TGTGCCAGCAGGGTGGACGGAGGACGAGCTTTCTTT. The full variable domain, with the rest looked up from reference TRBV2 and TRBJ1-1, is EPEVTQTPSHQVTQMGQEVILRCVPISNHLYFYWYRQILGQKVEFLVSFYNNEISEKSEIFDDQFSVERPDGSNFTLKIRSTKLEDSAMYFCASRVDGGRAFFGQGTRLTVV.